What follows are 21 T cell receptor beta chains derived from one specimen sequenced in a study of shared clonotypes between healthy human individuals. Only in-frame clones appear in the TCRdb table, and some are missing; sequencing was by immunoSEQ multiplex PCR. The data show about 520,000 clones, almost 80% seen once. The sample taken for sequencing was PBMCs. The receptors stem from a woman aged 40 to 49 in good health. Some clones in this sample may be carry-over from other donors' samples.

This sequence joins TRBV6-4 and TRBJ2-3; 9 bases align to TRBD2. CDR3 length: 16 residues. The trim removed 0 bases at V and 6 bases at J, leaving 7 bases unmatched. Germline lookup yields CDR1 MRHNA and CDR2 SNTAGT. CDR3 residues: CASSDSMAGGRDTQYF. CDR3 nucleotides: TGTGCCAGCAGTGACTCGATGGCGGGAGGGAGGGATACGCAGTATTTT.

The CDR3 here is CASSYGTSGWVNEQFF. CDR3 nucleotides: TGTGCCAGCAGTTATGGGACTAGCGGGTGGGTGAATGAGCAGTTCTTC. The chain employs TRBV27 and TRBJ2-1; 12 nucleotides align to TRBD2. The CDR3 is 16 residues long. Unmatched junction bases numbered 8, after V lost 4 bases and J lost 7 bases. From germline, CDR1 is MNHEY and CDR2 SMNVEV (reference sequence).

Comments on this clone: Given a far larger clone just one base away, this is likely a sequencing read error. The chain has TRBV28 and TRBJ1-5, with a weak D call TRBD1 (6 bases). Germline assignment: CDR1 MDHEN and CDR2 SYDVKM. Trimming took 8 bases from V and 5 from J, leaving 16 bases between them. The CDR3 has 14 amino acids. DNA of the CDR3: TGTGCCAGCCTCCCCCGGGGGCGGGATCAGCCCCAGCATTTT. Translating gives CASLPRGRDQPQHF.

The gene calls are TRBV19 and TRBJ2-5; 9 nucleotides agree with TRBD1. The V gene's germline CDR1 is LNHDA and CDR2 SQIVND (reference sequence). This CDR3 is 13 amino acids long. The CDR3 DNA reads TGTGCTTCCGGGACAGGGAGACAAGAGACCCAGTACTTC. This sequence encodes CASGTGRQETQYF. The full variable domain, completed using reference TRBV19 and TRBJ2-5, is DGGITQSPKYLFRKEGQNVTLSCEQNLNHDAMYWYRQDPGQGLRLIYYSQIVNDFQKGDIAEGYSVSREKKESFPLTVTSAQKNPTAFYLCASGTGRQETQYFGPGTRLLVL.

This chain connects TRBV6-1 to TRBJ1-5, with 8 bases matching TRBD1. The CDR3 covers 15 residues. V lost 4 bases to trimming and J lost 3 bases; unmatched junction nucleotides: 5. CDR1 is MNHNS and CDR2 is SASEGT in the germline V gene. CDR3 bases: TGTGCCAGCAGTGCGCCACAGGGGGACAATCAGCCCCAGCATTTT. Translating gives CASSAPQGDNQPQHF.

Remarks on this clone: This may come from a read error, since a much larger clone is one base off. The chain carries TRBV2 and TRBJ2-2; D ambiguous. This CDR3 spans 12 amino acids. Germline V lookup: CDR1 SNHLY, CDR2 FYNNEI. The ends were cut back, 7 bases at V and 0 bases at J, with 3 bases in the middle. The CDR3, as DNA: TGTGCCAGCACAGCGAACACCGGGGAGCTGTTTTTT. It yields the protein CASTANTGELFF.

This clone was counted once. The CDR3 DNA reads as TGTGCCAGCAGTTATACAGGGAGCTATGGCTACACCTTC. Protein product: CASSYTGSYGYTF. V and J are TRBV27 and TRBJ1-2; possibly TRBD1 for D (6 bases). Germline-derived CDR1 and CDR2 are MNHEY and SMNVEV (reference sequence). Deletions cut 4 bases from V and 4 bases from J, with 10 bases between. The CDR3 loop spans 13 amino acids.

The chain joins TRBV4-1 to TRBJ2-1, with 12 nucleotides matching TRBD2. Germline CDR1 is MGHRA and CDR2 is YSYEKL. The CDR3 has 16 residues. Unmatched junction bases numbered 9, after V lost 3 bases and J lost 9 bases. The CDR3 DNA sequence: TGCGCCAGCAGCCACGCTAGCGGGAGGGAGATCGGTGAGCAGTTCTTC. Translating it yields CASSHASGREIGEQFF.

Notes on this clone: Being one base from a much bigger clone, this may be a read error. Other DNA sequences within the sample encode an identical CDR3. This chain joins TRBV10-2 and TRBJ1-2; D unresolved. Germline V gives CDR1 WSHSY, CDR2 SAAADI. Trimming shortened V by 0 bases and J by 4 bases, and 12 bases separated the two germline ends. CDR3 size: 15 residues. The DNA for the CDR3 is TGCGCCAGCAGTGAGTCGACGGGAACCAGCTATGGCTACACCTTC. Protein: CASSESTGTSYGYTF.

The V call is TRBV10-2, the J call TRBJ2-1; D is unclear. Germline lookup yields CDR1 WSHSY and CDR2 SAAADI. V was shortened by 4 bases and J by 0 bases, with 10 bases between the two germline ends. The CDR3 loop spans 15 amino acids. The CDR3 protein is CASSAGSPSYNEQFF. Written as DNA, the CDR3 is TGCGCCAGCAGTGCTGGAAGTCCCTCCTACAATGAGCAGTTCTTC.

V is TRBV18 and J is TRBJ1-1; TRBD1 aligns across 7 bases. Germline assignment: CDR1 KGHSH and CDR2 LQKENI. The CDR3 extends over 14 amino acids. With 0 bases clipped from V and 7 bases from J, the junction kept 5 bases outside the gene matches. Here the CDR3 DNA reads TGTGCCAGCTCACCACCCGGGACAGCTGTTGAAGCTTTCTTT. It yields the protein CASSPPGTAVEAFF.

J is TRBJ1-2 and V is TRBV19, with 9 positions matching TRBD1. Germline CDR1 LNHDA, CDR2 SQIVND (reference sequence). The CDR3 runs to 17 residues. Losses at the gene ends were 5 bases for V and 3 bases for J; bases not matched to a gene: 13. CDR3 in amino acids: CASSPRTGALTYYGYTF. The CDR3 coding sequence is TGTGCCAGTAGTCCAAGGACAGGGGCCCTCACCTACTATGGCTACACCTTC. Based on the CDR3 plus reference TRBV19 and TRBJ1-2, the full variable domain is DGGITQSPKYLFRKEGQNVTLSCEQNLNHDAMYWYRQDPGQGLRLIYYSQIVNDFQKGDIAEGYSVSREKKESFPLTVTSAQKNPTAFYLCASSPRTGALTYYGYTFGSGTRLTVV.

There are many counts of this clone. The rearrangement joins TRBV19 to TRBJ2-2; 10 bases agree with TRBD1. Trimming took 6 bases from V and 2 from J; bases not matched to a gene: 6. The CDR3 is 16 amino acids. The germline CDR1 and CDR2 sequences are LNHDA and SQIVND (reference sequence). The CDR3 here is CASSTDRGRNTGELFF. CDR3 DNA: TGTGCCAGTAGCACAGACAGGGGGCGAAACACCGGGGAGCTGTTTTTT.

CDR3 protein: CASSPLSSYNEQFF. CDR3 DNA: TGTGCCAGCTCACCCTTATCTTCCTACAATGAGCAGTTCTTC. The chain employs TRBV18 and TRBJ2-1, with D uncertain. Germline CDR1 reads KGHSH; CDR2 reads LQKENI. The V end was cut by 3 bases, the J end by 1 base, with 7 bases between. This CDR3 region has 14 residues. Complete variable domain (other parts from reference TRBV18 and TRBJ2-1): NAGVMQNPRHLVRRRGQEARLRCSPMKGHSHVYWYRQLPEEGLKFMVYLQKENIIDESGMPKERFSAEFPKEGPSILRIQQVVRGDSAAYFCASSPLSSYNEQFFGPGTRLTVL.

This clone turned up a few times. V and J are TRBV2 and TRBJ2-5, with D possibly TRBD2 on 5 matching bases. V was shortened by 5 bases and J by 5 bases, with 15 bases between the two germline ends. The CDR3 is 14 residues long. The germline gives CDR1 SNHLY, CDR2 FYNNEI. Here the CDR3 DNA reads TGTGCCAGCAGTACCGGACTGGCCCGGGAGACCCAGTACTTC. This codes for CASSTGLARETQYF.

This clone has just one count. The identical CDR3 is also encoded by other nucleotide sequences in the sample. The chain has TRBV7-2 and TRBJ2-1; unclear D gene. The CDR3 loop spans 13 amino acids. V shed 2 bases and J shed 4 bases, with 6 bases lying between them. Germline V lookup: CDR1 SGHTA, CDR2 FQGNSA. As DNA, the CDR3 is TGTGCCAGCAGCTTAAGAGCGTACAATGAGCAGTTCTTC. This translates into CASSLRAYNEQFF.

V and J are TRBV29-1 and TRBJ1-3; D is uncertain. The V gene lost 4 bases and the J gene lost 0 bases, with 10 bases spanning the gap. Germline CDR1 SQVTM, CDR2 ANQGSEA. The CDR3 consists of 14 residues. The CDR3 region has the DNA TGCAGCGTTGGGTCATCTCGCTCTGGAAACACCATATATTTT. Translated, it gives CSVGSSRSGNTIYF.

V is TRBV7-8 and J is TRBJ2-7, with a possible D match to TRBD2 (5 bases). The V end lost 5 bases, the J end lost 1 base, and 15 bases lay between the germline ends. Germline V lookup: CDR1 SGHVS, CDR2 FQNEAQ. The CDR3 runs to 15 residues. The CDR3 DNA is TGTGCCAGCAGCCCAAGGGCGGGTACATCCTACGAGCAGTACTTC. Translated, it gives CASSPRAGTSYEQYF. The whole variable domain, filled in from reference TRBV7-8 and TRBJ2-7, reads GAGVSQSPRYKVAKRGQDVALRCDPISGHVSLFWYQQALGQGPEFLTYFQNEAQLDKSGLPSDRFFAERPEGSVSTLKIQRTQQEDSAVYLCASSPRAGTSYEQYFGPGTRLTVT.

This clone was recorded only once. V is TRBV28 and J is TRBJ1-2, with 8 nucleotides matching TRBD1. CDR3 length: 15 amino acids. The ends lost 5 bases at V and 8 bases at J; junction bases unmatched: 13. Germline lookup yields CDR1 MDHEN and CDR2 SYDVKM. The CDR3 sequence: CASSPRGQGPGGYTF. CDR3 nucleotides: TGTGCCAGCAGTCCCCGAGGACAGGGACCGGGCGGCTACACCTTC.

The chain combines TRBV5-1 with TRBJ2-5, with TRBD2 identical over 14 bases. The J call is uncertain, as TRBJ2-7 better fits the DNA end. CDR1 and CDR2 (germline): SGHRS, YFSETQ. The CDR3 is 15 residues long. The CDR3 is CASRGGLAGGYEQYF. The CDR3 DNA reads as TGCGCCAGCAGGGGAGGACTAGCGGGAGGCTACGAGCAGTACTTC.

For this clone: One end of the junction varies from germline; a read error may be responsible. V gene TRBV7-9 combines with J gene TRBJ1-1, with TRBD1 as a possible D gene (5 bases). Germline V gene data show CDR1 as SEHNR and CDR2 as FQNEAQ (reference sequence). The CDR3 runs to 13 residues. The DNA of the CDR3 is TGTGCCAGCACCTTACAGGTGAACACTGAAGCTTTCTTT. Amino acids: CASTLQVNTEAFF. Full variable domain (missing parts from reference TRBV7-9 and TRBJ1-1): DTGVSQNPRHKITKRGQNVTFRCDPISEHNRLYWYRQTLGQGPEFLTYFQNEAQLEKSRLLSDRFSAERPKGSFSTLEIQRTEQGDSAMYLCASTLQVNTEAFFGQGTRLTVV.